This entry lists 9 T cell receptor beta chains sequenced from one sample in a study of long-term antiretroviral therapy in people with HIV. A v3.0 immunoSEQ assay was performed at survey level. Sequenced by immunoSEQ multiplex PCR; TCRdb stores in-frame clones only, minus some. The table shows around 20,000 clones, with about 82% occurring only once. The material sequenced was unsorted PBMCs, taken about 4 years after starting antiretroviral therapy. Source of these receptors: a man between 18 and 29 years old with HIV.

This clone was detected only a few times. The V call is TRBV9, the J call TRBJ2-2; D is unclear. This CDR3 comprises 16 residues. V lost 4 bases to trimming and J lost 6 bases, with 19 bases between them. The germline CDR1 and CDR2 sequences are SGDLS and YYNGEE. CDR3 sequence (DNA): TGTGCCAGCAGCTCCAGGCGTACCTCCATGGCCGGGGAGCTGTTTTTT. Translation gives CASSSRRTSMAGELFF.

CDR3 protein: CASSVRDKGEQYV. The CDR3 DNA sequence: TGTGCCAGCAGTGTTAGGGACAAGGGAGAGCAGTACGTC. V is TRBV6-1 and J is TRBJ2-7; maybe TRBD1 (6 bases). The CDR3 contains 13 residues. The V end was cut by 4 bases, the J end by 7 bases, with 14 bases between. From germline, CDR1 is MNHNS and CDR2 SASEGT.

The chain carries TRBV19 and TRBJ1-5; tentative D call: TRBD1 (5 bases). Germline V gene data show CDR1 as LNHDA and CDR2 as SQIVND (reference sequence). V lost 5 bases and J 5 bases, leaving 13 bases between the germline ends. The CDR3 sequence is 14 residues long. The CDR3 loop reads CASSAGSSHQPQHF. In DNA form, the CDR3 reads TGTGCCAGTAGTGCAGGGTCTTCGCATCAGCCCCAGCATTTT.

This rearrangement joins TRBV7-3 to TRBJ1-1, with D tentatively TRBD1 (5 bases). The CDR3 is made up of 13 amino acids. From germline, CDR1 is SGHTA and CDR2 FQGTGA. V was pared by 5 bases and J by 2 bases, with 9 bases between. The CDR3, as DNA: TGTGCCAGCAGCCCAGGACACAACACTGAAGCTTTCTTT. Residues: CASSPGHNTEAFF.

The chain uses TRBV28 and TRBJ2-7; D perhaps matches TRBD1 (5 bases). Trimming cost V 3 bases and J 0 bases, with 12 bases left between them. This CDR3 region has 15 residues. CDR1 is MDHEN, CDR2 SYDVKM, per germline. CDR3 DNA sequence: TGTGCCAGCAGTTTGGGCCAGGGCAGCTCCTACGAGCAGTACTTC. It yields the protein CASSLGQGSSYEQYF.

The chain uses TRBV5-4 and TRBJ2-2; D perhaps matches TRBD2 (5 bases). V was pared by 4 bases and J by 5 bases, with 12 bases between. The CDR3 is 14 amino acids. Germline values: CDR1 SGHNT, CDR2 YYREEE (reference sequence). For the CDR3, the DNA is TGTGCCAGCAGCCCCTTAAGCGGAACCGGGGAGCTGTTTTTT. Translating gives CASSPLSGTGELFF.

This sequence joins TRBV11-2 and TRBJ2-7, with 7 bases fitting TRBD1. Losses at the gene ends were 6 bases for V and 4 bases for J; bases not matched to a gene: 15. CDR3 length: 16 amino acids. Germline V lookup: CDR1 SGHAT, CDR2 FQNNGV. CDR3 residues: CASSDLRGQTPYEQYF. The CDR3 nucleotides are TGTGCCAGCAGTGACTTGAGGGGGCAGACCCCATACGAGCAGTACTTC.

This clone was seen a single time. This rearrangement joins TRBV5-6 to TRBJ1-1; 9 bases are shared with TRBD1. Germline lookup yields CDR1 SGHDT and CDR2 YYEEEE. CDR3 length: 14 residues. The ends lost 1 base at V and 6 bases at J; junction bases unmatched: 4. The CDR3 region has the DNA TGTGCCAGCAGCTTGCGGGACAGGGTCCCTGAAGCTTTCTTT. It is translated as CASSLRDRVPEAFF.

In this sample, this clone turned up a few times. CDR3 DNA sequence: TGTGCCAGCAGCTTTGTTTCAGGGCCCTCGGATGGCTACACCTTC. The encoded protein is CASSFVSGPSDGYTF. The chain links TRBV7-6 to TRBJ1-2; the D gene is possibly TRBD1 (5 bases). The CDR3 consists of 15 residues. V shed 3 bases and J shed 6 bases, with 17 bases lying between them. Germline assignment: CDR1 SGHVS and CDR2 FNYEAQ.